Listed below are T cell receptor beta chains from one sample, sequenced in a study of T cell responses to AZD1222 COVID-19 vaccine. TCRdb's table, derived via immunoSEQ multiplex PCR, lists solely in-frame clones and lacks some. The sample gives 130,000 or so clones, around nine tenths of which show up once; under 4.5% is in the top ten. Source: peripheral blood, taken 28 days after the second AZD1222 dose. The receptors here all came from an adult who received the AZD1222 COVID-19 vaccine. CDR3s include the opening cysteine and the closing phenylalanine or tryptophan. The D gene is left open where the match is weak. Clone size appears in some rows only: once, few, many, or a class for an expanded clone.

>NA|TRBJ2-2|TRBV11-3|NA
CASSFSTLNTGELFF
>NA|TRBJ1-1|TRBV12-3/TRBV12-4|NA
CASSLNRKTEAFF
>NA|TRBJ2-1|TRBV29-1|NA
CSVETYEQFF
>NA|TRBJ2-1|TRBV5-4|NA
CASSPVTSSRYNEQFF
>NA|TRBJ1-1|TRBV25-1|NA
CASSPLVGDEAFF
>TRBD2|TRBJ2-2|TRBV13|NA
CASSPLAGVGTGELFF
>TRBD2|TRBJ2-1|TRBV7-8|NA
CASSPLTSAGYNEQFF
>TRBD1|TRBJ2-7|TRBV5-1|NA
CASSTNRGSYEQYF
>NA|TRBJ1-2|TRBV5-8|NA
CASSAANYGYTF
>NA|TRBJ2-1|TRBV7-9|few
CTYEGGNEQFF
>NA|TRBJ2-7|TRBV14|NA
CASSQDLSYDYEQYF
>NA|TRBJ2-7|TRBV7-3|NA
CASSHGDAPYEQYF
>NA|TRBJ2-1|TRBV5-1|NA
CASSSDGTYNEQFF
>NA|TRBJ2-1|TRBV2|NA
CASKERANNEQFF
>TRBD2|TRBJ2-1|TRBV5-4|NA
CASNRGGSSYNEQFF
>TRBD1|TRBJ1-2|TRBV4-3|NA
CASSQAGDRVAYGYTF
>NA|TRBJ2-2|TRBV25-1|few
CASRLRVPGELFF